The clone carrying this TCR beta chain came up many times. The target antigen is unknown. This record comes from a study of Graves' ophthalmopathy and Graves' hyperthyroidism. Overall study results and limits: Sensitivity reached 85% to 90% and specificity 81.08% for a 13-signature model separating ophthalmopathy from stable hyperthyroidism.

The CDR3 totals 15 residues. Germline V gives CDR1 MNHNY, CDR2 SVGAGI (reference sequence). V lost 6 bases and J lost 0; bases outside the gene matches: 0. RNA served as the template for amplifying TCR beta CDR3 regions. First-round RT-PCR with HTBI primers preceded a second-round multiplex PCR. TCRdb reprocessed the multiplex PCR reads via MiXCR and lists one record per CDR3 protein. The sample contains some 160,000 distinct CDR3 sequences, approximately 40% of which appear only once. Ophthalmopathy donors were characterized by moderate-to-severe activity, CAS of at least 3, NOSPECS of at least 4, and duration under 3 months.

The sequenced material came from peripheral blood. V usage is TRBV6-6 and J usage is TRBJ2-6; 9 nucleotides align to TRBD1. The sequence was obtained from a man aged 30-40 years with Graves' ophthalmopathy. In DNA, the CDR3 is TGTGCCAGCAGGACAGGGGGCTCTGGGGCCAACGTCCTGACTTTC. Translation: CASRTGGSGANVLTF.